This TCR beta chain stems from a study of cytomegalovirus exposure and HLA in healthy donors. Germline V gene data show CDR1 as LGHNA and CDR2 as YNFKEQ. The CDR3 runs to 18 residues. V was clipped by 0 bases and J by 5 bases; unmatched bases: 12. Both 60 Vbeta primers and 13 Jbeta primers went into the PCR. This table comes from immunoSEQ multiplex PCR, and its TCRdb copy is limited to in-frame clones, with some not included. The repertoire holds around 120,000 clones, with over 65% as singletons. The clonotype originates from a woman aged 40 to 50 in good health and CMV-seropositive. Sequenced sample: PBMCs. V gene TRBV4-2 combines with J gene TRBJ2-2; 7 nucleotides line up with TRBD2. CDR3 sequence reads: CASSQDLRETQRTGELFF. Written as DNA, the CDR3 is TGTGCCAGCAGCCAAGATCTGCGGGAGACCCAACGGACCGGGGAGCTGTTTTTT.